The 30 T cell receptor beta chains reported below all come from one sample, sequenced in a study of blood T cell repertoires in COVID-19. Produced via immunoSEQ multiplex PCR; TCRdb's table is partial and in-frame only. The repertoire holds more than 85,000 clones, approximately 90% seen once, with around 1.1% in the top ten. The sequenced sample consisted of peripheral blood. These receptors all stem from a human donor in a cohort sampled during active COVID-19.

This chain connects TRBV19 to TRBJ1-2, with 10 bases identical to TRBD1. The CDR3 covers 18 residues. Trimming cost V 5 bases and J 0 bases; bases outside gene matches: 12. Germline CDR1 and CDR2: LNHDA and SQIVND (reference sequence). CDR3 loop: CASSFSGTGVIANYGYTF. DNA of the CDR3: TGTGCCAGTAGTTTCAGTGGGACAGGGGTTATAGCTAACTATGGCTACACCTTC.

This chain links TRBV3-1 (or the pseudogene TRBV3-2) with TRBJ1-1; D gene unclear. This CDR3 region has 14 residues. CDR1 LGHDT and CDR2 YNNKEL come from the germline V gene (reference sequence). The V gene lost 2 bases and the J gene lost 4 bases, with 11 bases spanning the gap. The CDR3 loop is CASSQRSRGTEAFF. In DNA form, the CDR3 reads TGTGCCAGCAGCCAACGGTCACGGGGCACTGAAGCTTTCTTT.

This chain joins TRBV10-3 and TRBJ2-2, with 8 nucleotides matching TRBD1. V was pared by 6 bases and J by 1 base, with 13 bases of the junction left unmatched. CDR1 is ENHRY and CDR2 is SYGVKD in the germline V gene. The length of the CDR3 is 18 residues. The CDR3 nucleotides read TGTGCCATCAGCCTCCCCCGGACAGGGCCCAAGAACACCGGGGAGCTGTTTTTT. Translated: CAISLPRTGPKNTGELFF.

Written as DNA, the CDR3 is TGTGCCAGCAGCTTATTGAGCGGCTACGACAATGAGCAGTTCTTC. Its protein product is CASSLLSGYDNEQFF. The chain combines TRBV11-3 with TRBJ2-1, with D tentatively TRBD2 (5 bases). Per the germline V gene, CDR1 is SGHNT and CDR2 is YENEEA. CDR3 length: 15 amino acids. The V and J ends lost 2 bases and 5 bases respectively, with 13 bases between them. Drawing the rest from reference TRBV11-3 and TRBJ2-1, the complete variable domain is EAGVVQSPRYKIIEKKQPVAFWCNPISGHNTLYWYLQNLGQGPELLIRYENEEAVDDSQLPKDRFSAERLKGVDSTLKIQPAELGDSAVYLCASSLLSGYDNEQFFGPGTRLTVL.

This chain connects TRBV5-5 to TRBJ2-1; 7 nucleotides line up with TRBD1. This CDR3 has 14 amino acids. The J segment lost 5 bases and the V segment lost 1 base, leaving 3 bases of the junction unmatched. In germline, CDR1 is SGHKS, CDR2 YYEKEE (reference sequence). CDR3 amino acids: CASSLWGTDNEQFF. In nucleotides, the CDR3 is TGTGCCAGCAGCTTGTGGGGGACAGACAATGAGCAGTTCTTC.

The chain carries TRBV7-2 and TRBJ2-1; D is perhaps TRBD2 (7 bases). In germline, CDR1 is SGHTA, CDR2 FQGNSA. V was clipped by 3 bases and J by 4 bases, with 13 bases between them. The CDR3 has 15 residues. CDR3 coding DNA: TGTGCCAGCAGCTTGGCGGGGGCCCCTTACAATGAGCAGTTCTTC. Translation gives CASSLAGAPYNEQFF.

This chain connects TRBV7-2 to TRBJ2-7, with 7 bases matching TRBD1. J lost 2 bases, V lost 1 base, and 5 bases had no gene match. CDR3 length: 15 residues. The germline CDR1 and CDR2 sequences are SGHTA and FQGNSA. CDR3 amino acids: CASSLGGTATYEQYF. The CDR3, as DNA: TGTGCCAGCAGCTTAGGGGGGACAGCCACCTACGAGCAGTACTTC.

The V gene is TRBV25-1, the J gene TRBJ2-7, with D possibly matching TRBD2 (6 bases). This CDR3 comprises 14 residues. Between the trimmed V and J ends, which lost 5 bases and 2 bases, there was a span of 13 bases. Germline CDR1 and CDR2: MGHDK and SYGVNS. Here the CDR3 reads CASSTLGGPYEQYF. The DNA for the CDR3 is TGTGCCAGCAGTACCTTGGGAGGCCCCTACGAGCAGTACTTC.

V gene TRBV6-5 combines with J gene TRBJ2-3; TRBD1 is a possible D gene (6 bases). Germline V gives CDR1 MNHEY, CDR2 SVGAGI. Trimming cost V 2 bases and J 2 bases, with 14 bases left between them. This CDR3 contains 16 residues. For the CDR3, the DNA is TGTGCCAGCAGTTACGACCCGGCAGGGGTCACAGATACGCAGTATTTT. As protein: CASSYDPAGVTDTQYF.

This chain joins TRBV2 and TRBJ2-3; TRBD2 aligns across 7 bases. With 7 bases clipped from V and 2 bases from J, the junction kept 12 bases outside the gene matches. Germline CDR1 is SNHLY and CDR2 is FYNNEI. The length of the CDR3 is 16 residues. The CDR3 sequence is CASIEGRVKPTDTQYF. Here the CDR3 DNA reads TGTGCCAGCATAGAGGGGAGGGTCAAACCCACAGATACGCAGTATTTT.

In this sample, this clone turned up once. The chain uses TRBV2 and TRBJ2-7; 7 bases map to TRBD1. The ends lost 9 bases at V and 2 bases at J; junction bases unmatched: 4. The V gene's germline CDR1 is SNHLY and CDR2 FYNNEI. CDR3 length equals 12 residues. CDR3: CASSDRPYEQYF. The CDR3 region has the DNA TGTGCCAGTTCGGACAGGCCCTACGAGCAGTACTTC.

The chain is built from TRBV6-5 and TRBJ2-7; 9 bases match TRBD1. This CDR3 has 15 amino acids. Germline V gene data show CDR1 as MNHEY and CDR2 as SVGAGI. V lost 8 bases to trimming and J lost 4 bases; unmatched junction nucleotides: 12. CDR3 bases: TGTGCCAGCGCCGCCGGGACAGGGTTTGGGTACGAGCAGTACTTC. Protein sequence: CASAAGTGFGYEQYF.

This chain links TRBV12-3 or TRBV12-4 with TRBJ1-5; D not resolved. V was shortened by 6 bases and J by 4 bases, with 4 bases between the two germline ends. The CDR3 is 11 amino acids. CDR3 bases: TGTGCCAGCAGCCTTAATCAGCCCCAGCATTTT. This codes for CASSLNQPQHF.

The CDR3 DNA reads TGTGCCAGCAAGGGAGGGCTGAGTGAGCAGTTCTTC. It specifies CASKGGLSEQFF. This chain uses TRBV6-5 with TRBJ2-1, with 7 bases matching TRBD2. CDR1 and CDR2 from the germline V gene are MNHEY and SVGAGI. The CDR3 runs 12 residues. V was pared by 7 bases and J by 9 bases, with 6 bases of the junction left unmatched.

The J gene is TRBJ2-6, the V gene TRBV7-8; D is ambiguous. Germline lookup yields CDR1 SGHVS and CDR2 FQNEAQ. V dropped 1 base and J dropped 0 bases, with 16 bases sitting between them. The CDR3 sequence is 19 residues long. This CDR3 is CASSLVMGSQSSGANVLTF. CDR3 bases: TGTGCCAGCAGCTTAGTGATGGGCAGTCAGAGCTCTGGGGCCAACGTCCTGACTTTC.

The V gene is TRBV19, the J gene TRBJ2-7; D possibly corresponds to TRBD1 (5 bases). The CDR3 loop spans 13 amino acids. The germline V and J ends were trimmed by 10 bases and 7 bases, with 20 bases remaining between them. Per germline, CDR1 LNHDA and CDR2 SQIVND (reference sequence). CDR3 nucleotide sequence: TGTGCCACCACCTCGAGACAGAGAAGGGAGCAGTACTTC. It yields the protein CATTSRQRREQYF.

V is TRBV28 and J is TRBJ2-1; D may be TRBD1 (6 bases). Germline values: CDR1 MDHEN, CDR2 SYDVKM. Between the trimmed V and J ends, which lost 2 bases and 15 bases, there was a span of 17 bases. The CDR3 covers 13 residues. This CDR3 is CASSLGDNSRLFF. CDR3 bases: TGTGCCAGCAGTTTAGGGGACAACTCTCGGCTGTTCTTC.

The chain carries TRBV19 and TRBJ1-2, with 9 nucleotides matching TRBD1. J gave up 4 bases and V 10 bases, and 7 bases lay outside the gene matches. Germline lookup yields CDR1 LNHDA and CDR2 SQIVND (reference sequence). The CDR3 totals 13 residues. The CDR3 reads CATEDRGGYGYTF. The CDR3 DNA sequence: TGTGCCACCGAGGACAGGGGCGGCTATGGCTACACCTTC.

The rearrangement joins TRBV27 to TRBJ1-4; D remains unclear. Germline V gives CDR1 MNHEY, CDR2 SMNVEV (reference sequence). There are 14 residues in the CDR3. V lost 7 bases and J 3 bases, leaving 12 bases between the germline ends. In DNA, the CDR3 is TGTGCCAGCACCGACACGGCGCCTAATGAAAAACTGTTTTTT. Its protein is CASTDTAPNEKLFF.

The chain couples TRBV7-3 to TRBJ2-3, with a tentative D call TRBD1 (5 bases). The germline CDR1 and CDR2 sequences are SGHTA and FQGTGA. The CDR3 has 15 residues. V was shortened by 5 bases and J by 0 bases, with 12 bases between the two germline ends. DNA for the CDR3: TGTGCCAGCAGCCACGTTGGGGCAAGCACAGATACGCAGTATTTT. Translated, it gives CASSHVGASTDTQYF.

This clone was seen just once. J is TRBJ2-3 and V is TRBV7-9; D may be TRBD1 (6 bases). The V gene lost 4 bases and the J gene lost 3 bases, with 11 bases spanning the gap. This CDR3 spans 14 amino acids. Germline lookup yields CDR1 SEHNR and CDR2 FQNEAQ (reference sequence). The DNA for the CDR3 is TGTGCCAGCAGCTCGCGCAGGGGAACAGATACGCAGTATTTT. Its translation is CASSSRRGTDTQYF.

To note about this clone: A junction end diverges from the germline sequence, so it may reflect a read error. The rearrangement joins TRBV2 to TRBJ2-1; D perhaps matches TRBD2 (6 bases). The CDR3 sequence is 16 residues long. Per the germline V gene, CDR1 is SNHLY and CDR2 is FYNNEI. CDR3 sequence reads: CASREGWRGTYNEQFF. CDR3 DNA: TGTGCCAGCAGGGAAGGCTGGCGCGGGACTTACAATGAGCAGTTCTTC.

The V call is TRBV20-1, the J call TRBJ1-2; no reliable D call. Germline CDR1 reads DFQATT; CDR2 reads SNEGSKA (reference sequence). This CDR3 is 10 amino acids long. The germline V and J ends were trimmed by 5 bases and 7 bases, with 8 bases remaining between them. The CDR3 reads CSAWESGYTF. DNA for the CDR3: TGCAGTGCTTGGGAGAGTGGCTACACCTTC.

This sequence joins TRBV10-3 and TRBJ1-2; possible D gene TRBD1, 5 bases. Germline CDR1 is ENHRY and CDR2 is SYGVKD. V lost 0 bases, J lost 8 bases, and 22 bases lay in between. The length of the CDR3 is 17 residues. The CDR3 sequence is CAISESFSGREGGGYTF. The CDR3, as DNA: TGTGCCATCAGTGAGTCTTTTTCCGGCAGGGAGGGAGGCGGCTACACCTTC.

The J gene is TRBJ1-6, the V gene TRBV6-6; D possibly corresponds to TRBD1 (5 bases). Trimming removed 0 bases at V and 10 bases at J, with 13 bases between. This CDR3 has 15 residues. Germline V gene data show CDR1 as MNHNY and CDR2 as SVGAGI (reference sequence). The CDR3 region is CASSYSGGADSPLHF. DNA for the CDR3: TGTGCCAGCAGTTACTCGGGCGGGGCGGACTCACCCCTCCACTTT.

As DNA, the CDR3 is TGTGCCACCAGCGGCCGTCTAGCGGGGGGGACCTACGAGCAGTACTTC. This sequence encodes CATSGRLAGGTYEQYF. The chain joins TRBV15 to TRBJ2-7; 12 bases line up with TRBD2. This CDR3 is 16 amino acids long. The J segment lost 2 bases and the V segment lost 5 bases, leaving 7 bases of the junction unmatched. CDR1 LNHNV and CDR2 YYDKDF come from the germline V gene (reference sequence). The full variable domain, with the rest looked up from reference TRBV15 and TRBJ2-7, is DAMVIQNPRYQVTQFGKPVTLSCSQTLNHNVMYWYQQKSSQAPKLLFHYYDKDFNNEADTPDNFQSRRPNTSFCFLDIRSPGLGDTAMYLCATSGRLAGGTYEQYFGPGTRLTVT.

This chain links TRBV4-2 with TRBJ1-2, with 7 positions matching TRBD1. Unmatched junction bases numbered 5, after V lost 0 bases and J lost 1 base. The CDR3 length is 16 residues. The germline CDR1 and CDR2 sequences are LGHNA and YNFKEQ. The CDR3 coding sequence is TGTGCCAGCAGCCAAGACGGGACAGCGATTAACTATGGCTACACCTTC. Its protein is CASSQDGTAINYGYTF.

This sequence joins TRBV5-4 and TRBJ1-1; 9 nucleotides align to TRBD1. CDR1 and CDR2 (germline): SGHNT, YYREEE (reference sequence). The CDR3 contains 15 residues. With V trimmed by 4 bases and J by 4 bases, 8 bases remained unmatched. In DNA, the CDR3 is TGTGCCAGCAGCATGGGACAGGGTTGGGGCACTGAAGCTTTCTTT. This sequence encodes CASSMGQGWGTEAFF.

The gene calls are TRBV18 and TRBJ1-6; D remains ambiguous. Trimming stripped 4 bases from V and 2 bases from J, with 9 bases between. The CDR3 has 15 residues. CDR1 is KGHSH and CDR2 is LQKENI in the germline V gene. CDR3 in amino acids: CASSLEQPYNSPLHF. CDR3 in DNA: TGTGCCAGCTCACTTGAACAGCCCTATAATTCACCCCTCCACTTT.

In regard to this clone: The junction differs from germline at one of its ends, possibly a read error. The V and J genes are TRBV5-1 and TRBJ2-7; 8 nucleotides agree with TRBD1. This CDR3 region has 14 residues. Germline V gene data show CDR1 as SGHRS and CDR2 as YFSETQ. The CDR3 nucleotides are TGCGCCAGCAGGTTGGGACAGGTGACCTACGAGCAGTACTTC. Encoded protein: CASRLGQVTYEQYF.